The next 23 T cell receptor beta chains were all read from a single sample in a study of control samples from healthy donors and cancer patients. Repertoires were generated with immunoSEQ multiplex PCR, while TCRdb's copy carries only in-frame clones and drops some. The repertoire has about 51,000 clones, about nine tenths of them found once; the top ten carry about 1.4%. The sequenced sample consisted of PBMCs. The receptor set was obtained from a man aged 35-49 years with colorectal cancer.

The chain is built from TRBV11-2 and TRBJ2-1; D possibly corresponds to TRBD2 (6 bases). Germline V CDR1 and CDR2: SGHAT, FQNNGV. V was cut by 4 bases and J by 10 bases, with 11 bases left in between. This CDR3 has 12 residues. Written as DNA, the CDR3 is TGTGCCAGCAGCTACGGACTAACCGAGCAGTTCTTC. It translates to CASSYGLTEQFF.

The chain joins TRBV30 to TRBJ2-7, with TRBD2 identical over 9 bases. Germline trimming cut 2 bases from V and 7 bases from J; bases unmatched to any gene: 9. The CDR3 extends over 14 amino acids. Germline V gives CDR1 GTSNPN, CDR2 SVGIG (reference sequence). The CDR3 nucleotides are TGTGCCTGGAGTTGGGGAGCGGGAGGAAGAGAGCAGTACTTC. Its translation: CAWSWGAGGREQYF.

The genes are TRBV10-3 and TRBJ2-1; D is ambiguous. The CDR3 spans 13 residues. V lost 5 bases, J lost 8 bases, and 13 bases lay in between. Looked up from germline, CDR1 is ENHRY and CDR2 is SYGVKD. Here the CDR3 reads CAISNQVLDEQFF. CDR3 DNA: TGTGCCATCAGTAACCAAGTCTTGGATGAGCAGTTCTTC.

The rearrangement uses TRBV30 and TRBJ1-5; D possibly corresponds to TRBD1 (5 bases). Germline-derived CDR1 and CDR2 are GTSNPN and SVGIG (reference sequence). V lost 0 bases and J 4 bases, leaving 7 bases between the germline ends. CDR3 length: 13 residues. The CDR3 DNA follows: TGTGCCTGGAGTGTCGAGGGGAATCAGCCCCAGCATTTT. Translation: CAWSVEGNQPQHF.

V and J are TRBV9 and TRBJ1-2, with D perhaps TRBD1 (5 bases). Germline CDR1 SGDLS, CDR2 YYNGEE. Deletions cut 0 bases from V and 7 bases from J, with 13 bases between. This CDR3 comprises 14 residues. The CDR3 sequence is CASSVEWGPIGYTF. In nucleotides, the CDR3 is TGTGCCAGCAGCGTAGAATGGGGACCAATTGGCTACACCTTC.

Worth noting for this clone: Since no conserved phenylalanine or tryptophan closes the CDR3, a read error is the likely cause. The limits of the CDR3 on the DNA are not certain, so only TCRdb's listed CDR3 is given. V gene TRBV2 combines with J gene TRBJ2-7; the D call TRBD1 from the table was never checked on the DNA. Germline CDR1 and CDR2: SNHLY and FYNNEI. The CDR3 is made up of 11 amino acids, end residues included. CDR3 sequence: CASSVWDSILL.

The chain combines TRBV5-1 with TRBJ2-1, with 7 bases fitting TRBD1. This CDR3 spans 14 amino acids. Germline V gene sequence: CDR1 SGHRS, CDR2 YFSETQ. Trimming took 3 bases from V and 5 from J; bases not matched to a gene: 5. CDR3 bases: TGCGCCAGCAGCTCGGGGACAGCTAACAATGAGCAGTTCTTC. It translates to CASSSGTANNEQFF.

This chain uses TRBV7-9 with TRBJ2-7; 8 bases map to TRBD2. CDR3 length: 15 residues. Trimming removed 3 bases from V and 5 bases from J; junction bases left unmatched: 9. In germline, CDR1 is SEHNR, CDR2 FQNEAQ (reference sequence). This chain's CDR3 is CASSFSREGRHEQYF. Here the CDR3 DNA reads TGTGCCAGCAGCTTCTCCCGGGAGGGCCGGCACGAGCAGTACTTC. The full variable domain, completed using reference TRBV7-9 and TRBJ2-7, is DTGVSQNPRHKITKRGQNVTFRCDPISEHNRLYWYRQTLGQGPEFLTYFQNEAQLEKSRLLSDRFSAERPKGSFSTLEIQRTEQGDSAMYLCASSFSREGRHEQYFGPGTRLTVT.

The chain links TRBV7-2 to TRBJ2-1; no clear D gene. This CDR3 is 14 amino acids long. V lost 3 bases and J 6 bases, leaving 12 bases between the germline ends. Germline CDR1 reads SGHTA; CDR2 reads FQGNSA. The CDR3, as DNA: TGTGCCAGCAGCTTTACGACAATCCCCAATGAGCAGTTCTTC. Encoded protein: CASSFTTIPNEQFF.

The V gene is TRBV19, the J gene TRBJ2-2, with D possibly TRBD1 on 5 matching bases. Germline assignment: CDR1 LNHDA and CDR2 SQIVND (reference sequence). The CDR3 runs to 15 residues. V lost 9 bases and J lost 6, with 20 bases in between. CDR3 amino acids: CASSPHPQGSGELFF. The CDR3 coding sequence is TGTGCCAGCTCCCCCCACCCCCAGGGATCCGGGGAGCTGTTTTTT.

The chain recombines TRBV7-6 with TRBJ2-1, with D tentatively TRBD1 or TRBD2 (5 bases each). CDR1 is SGHVS and CDR2 is FNYEAQ in the germline V gene. Trimming took off 2 bases at V and 7 bases at J, with 18 bases between the two ends. The CDR3 is made up of 16 amino acids. CDR3 in DNA: TGTGCCAGCAGCTTAAAGCCAGGGACCATCTCTAATGAGCAGTTCTTC. It specifies CASSLKPGTISNEQFF.

The CDR3 region is CASSLEGGVTYEQFF. CDR3 in DNA: TGCGCCAGCAGCTTGGAGGGGGGAGTTACTTATGAGCAGTTCTTC. This rearrangement joins TRBV5-1 to TRBJ2-1; D tentatively reads TRBD1 or TRBD2 (6 bases each). CDR1 is SGHRS, CDR2 YFSETQ, per germline. The CDR3 runs to 15 residues. V gave up 0 bases and J gave up 8 bases, with 15 bases separating them.

The chain has TRBV27 and TRBJ1-2; D is perhaps TRBD1 (6 bases). The CDR3 is 13 amino acids. With 6 bases removed from V and 13 bases from J, the gap between germline ends came to 21 bases. Germline V gene sequence: CDR1 MNHEY, CDR2 SMNVEV (reference sequence). CDR3 nucleotides: TGTGCCAGCAGCCTAACCGACAGGACTCCGGGCACCTTC. Amino acids: CASSLTDRTPGTF.

The gene calls are TRBV3-1 (or the pseudogene TRBV3-2) and TRBJ2-7; D is unresolved. Trimming took off 1 base at V and 2 bases at J, with 9 bases between the two ends. In germline, CDR1 is LGHDT, CDR2 YNNKEL (reference sequence). The CDR3 extends over 14 amino acids. CDR3 region: CASSQVAFPYEQYF. In DNA form, the CDR3 reads TGTGCCAGCAGCCAAGTGGCGTTCCCCTACGAGCAGTACTTC.

This chain joins TRBV6-6 and TRBJ2-7, with TRBD1 as a possible D gene (6 bases). Trimming removed 4 bases from V and 3 bases from J, with 10 bases in between. In germline, CDR1 is MNHNY, CDR2 SVGAGI (reference sequence). There are 13 residues in the CDR3. DNA for the CDR3: TGTGCCAGCAGTTTGGGACAATACTACGAGCAGTACTTC. It yields the protein CASSLGQYYEQYF.

This chain connects TRBV6-4 to TRBJ2-3; either TRBD1 or TRBD2 may fit D (5 bases each). Trimming cost V 2 bases and J 0 bases, with 9 bases left between them. Germline V gene lookup returns CDR1 MRHNA and CDR2 SNTAGT. The CDR3 totals 15 residues. The chain's CDR3 is CASSDGTASTDTQYF. The CDR3 DNA reads as TGTGCCAGCAGTGACGGGACGGCTAGCACAGATACGCAGTATTTT.

The chain combines TRBV2 with TRBJ1-5; possible D gene TRBD1, 6 bases. This CDR3 is built from 15 residues. The germline V gene encodes CDR1 SNHLY and CDR2 FYNNEI. Between the trimmed V and J ends, which lost 2 bases and 6 bases, there was a span of 14 bases. This chain's CDR3 is CASSEFQGTPQPQHF. In nucleotides, the CDR3 is TGTGCCAGCAGTGAATTCCAGGGGACCCCTCAGCCCCAGCATTTT. Full variable domain (remainder filled in from reference TRBV2 and TRBJ1-5): EPEVTQTPSHQVTQMGQEVILRCVPISNHLYFYWYRQILGQKVEFLVSFYNNEISEKSEIFDDQFSVERPDGSNFTLKIRSTKLEDSAMYFCASSEFQGTPQPQHFGDGTRLSIL.

V gene TRBV28 combines with J gene TRBJ2-7, with no clear D. The CDR3 sequence is 11 residues long. V was shortened by 7 bases and J by 4 bases, with 8 bases between the two germline ends. Per the germline V gene, CDR1 is MDHEN and CDR2 is SYDVKM. The CDR3 spells CASTASYEQYF. DNA for the CDR3: TGTGCCAGCACGGCTTCTTACGAGCAGTACTTC. The entire variable domain, with the rest obtained from reference TRBV28 and TRBJ2-7, is as follows: DVKVTQSSRYLVKRTGEKVFLECVQDMDHENMFWYRQDPGLGLRLIYFSYDVKMKEKGDIPEGYSVSREKKERFSLILESASTNQTSMYLCASTASYEQYFGPGTRLTVT.

This rearrangement joins TRBV20-1 to TRBJ2-7; D unclear. V lost 4 bases to trimming and J lost 6 bases, with 10 bases between them. This CDR3 contains 11 residues. Germline V gene data show CDR1 as DFQATT and CDR2 as SNEGSKA (reference sequence). The CDR3 nucleotides are TGCAGTGCTAAAGTTGGTCGCGAGCAGTACTTC. Protein: CSAKVGREQYF.

V gene TRBV27 combines with J gene TRBJ2-7; D may be TRBD1 or TRBD2 (5 bases each). The ends were cut back, 1 base at V and 5 bases at J, with 15 bases in the middle. Germline V gene data show CDR1 as MNHEY and CDR2 as SMNVEV (reference sequence). The CDR3 totals 15 residues. CDR3 loop: CASSLLGDPRDEQYF. The CDR3 bases are TGTGCCAGCAGTTTATTGGGGGACCCCCGGGACGAGCAGTACTTC.

J is TRBJ2-4 and V is TRBV29-1, with D possibly matching TRBD2 (6 bases). Between the trimmed V and J ends, which lost 7 bases and 7 bases, there was a span of 11 bases. Germline CDR1 is SQVTM and CDR2 is ANQGSEA. The CDR3 length is 11 residues. The CDR3 loop is CSARAGNIQYF. CDR3 sequence (DNA): TGCAGCGCTCGTGCGGGGAACATTCAGTACTTC.

V and J are TRBV19 and TRBJ2-1; 11 nucleotides match TRBD2. The ends lost 2 bases at V and 4 bases at J; junction bases unmatched: 1. The CDR3 loop spans 15 amino acids. Germline CDR1 reads LNHDA; CDR2 reads SQIVND (reference sequence). The CDR3 here is CASSIWTSGYNEQFF. CDR3 nucleotides: TGTGCCAGTAGTATATGGACTAGCGGGTACAATGAGCAGTTCTTC.

On this clone: Compared with germline, one end of the junction differs, possibly owing to a read error. The chain recombines TRBV7-7 with TRBJ2-5; the match to TRBD1 covers 9 bases. This CDR3 has 13 amino acids. CDR1 is SSHAT and CDR2 is FNYEAQ in the germline V gene (reference sequence). CDR3 DNA: TGTGCTAGCAGCCAGGGACAGGGAGAGACCCAGTACTTC. It codes for CASSQGQGETQYF. Variable domain in full (rest from reference TRBV7-7 and TRBJ2-5): GAGVSQSPRYKVTKRGQDVTLRCDPISSHATLYWYQQALGQGPEFLTYFNYEAQPDKSGLPSDRFSAERPEGSISTLTIQRTEQRDSAMYRCASSQGQGETQYFGPGTRLLVL.